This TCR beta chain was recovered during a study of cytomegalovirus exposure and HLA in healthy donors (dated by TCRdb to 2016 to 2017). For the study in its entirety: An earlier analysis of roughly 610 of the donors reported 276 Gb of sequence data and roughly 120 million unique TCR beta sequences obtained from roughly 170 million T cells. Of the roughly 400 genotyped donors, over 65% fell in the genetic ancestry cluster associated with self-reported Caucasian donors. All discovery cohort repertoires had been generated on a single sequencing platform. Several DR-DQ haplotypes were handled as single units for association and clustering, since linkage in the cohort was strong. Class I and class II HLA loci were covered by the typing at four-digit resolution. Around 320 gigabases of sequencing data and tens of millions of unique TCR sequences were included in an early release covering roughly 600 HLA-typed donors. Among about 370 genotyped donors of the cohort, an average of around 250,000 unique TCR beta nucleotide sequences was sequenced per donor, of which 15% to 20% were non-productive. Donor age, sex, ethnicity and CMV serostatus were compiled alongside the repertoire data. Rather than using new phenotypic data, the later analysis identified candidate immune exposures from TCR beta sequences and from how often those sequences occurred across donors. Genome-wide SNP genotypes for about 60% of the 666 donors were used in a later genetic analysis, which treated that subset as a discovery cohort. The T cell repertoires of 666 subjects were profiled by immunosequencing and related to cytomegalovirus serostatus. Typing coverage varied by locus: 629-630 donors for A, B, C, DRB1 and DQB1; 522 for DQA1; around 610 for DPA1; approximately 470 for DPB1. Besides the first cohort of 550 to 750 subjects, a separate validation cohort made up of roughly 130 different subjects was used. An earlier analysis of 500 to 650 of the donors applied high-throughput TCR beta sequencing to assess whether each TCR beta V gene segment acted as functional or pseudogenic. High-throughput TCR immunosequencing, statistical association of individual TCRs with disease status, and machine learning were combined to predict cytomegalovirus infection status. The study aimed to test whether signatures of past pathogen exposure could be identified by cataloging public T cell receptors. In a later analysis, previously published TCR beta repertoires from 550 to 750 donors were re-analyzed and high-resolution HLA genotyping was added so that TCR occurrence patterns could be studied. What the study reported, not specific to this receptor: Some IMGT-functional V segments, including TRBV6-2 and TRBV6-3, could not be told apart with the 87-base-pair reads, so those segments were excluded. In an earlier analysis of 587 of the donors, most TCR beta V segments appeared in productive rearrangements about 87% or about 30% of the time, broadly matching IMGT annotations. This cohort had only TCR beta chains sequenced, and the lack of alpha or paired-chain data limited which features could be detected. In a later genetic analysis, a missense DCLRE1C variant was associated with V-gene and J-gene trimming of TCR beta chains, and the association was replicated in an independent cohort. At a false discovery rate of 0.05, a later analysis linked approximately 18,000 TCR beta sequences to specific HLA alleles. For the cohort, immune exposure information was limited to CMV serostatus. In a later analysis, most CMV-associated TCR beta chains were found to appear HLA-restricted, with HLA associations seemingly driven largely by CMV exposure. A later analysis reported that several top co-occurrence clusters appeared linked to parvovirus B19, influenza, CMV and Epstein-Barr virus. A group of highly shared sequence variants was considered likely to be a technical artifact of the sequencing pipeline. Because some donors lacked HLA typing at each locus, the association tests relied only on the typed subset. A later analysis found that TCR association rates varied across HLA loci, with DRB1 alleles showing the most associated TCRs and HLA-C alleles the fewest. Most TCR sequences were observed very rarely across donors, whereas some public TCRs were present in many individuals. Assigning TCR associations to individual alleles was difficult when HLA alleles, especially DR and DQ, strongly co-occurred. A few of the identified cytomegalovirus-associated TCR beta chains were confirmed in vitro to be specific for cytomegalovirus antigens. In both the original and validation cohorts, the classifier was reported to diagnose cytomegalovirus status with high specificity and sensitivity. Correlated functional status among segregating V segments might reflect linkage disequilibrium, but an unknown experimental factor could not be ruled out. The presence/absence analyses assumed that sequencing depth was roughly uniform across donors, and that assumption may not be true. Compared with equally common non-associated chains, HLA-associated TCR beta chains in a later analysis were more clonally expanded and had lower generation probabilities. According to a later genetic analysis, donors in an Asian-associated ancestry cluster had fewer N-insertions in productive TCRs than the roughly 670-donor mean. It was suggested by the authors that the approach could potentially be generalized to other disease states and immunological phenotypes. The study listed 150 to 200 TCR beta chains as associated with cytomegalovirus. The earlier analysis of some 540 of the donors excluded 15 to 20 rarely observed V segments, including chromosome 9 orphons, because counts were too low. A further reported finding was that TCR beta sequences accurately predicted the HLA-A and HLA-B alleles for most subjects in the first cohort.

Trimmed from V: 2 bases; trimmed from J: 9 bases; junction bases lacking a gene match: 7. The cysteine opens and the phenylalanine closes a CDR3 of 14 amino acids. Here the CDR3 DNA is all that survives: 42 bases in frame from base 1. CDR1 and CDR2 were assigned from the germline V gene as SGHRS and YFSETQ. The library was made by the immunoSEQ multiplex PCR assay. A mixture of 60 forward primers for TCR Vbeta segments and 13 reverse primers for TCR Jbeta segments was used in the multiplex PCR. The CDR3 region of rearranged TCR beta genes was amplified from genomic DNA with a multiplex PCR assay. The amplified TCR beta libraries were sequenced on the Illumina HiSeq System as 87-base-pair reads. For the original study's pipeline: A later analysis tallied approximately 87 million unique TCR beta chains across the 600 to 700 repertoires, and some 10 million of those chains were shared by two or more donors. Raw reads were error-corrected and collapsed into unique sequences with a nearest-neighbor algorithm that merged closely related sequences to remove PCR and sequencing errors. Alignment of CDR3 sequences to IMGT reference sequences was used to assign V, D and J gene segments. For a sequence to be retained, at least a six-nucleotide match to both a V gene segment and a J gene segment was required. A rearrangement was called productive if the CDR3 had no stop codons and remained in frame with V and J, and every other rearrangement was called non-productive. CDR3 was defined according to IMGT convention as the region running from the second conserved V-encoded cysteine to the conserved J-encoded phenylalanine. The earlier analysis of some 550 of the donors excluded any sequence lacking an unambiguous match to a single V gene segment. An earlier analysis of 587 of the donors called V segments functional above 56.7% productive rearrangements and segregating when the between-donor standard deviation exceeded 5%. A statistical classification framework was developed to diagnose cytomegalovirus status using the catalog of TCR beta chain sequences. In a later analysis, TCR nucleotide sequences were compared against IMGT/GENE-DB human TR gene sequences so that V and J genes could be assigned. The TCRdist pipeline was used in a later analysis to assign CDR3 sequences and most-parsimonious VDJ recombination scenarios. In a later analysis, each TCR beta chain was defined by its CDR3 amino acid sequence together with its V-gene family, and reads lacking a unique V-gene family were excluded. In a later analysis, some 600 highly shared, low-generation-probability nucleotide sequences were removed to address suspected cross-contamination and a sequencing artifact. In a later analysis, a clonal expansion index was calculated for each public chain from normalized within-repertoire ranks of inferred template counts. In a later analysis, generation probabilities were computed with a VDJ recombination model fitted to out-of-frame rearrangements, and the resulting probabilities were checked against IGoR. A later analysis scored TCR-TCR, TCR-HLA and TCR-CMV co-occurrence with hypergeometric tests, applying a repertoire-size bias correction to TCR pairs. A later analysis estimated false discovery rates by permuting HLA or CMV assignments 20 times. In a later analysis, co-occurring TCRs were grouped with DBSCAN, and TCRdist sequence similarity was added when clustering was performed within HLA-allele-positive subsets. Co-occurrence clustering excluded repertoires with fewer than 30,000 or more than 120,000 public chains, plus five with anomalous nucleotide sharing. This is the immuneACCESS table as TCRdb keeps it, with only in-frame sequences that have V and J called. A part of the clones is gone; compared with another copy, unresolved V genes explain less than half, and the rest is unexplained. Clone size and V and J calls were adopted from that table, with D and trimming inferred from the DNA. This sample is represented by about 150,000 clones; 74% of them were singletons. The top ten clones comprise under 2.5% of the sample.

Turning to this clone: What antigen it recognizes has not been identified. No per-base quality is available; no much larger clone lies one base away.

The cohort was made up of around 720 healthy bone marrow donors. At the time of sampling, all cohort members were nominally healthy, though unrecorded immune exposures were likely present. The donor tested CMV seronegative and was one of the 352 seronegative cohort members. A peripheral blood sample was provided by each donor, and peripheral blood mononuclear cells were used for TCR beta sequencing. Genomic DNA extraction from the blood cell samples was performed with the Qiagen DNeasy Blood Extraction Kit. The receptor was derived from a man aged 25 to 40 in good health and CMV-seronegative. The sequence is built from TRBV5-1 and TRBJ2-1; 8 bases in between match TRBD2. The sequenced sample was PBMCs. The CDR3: CASSLRGGTAEQFF. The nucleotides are TGCGCCAGCAGCTTACGCGGGGGGACCGCTGAGCAGTTCTTC.